The 19 T cell receptor beta chains listed next were all sequenced from one sample in a study of cytomegalovirus exposure and HLA in healthy donors. PCR employed 60 Vbeta and 13 Jbeta primers. Using immunoSEQ multiplex PCR, the repertoire was profiled, and TCRdb retains in-frame clones only, with some absent. This sample has hundreds of thousands of clones, with 65% to 85% found just once. Sequencing input: PBMCs. Source of these receptors: a female donor in good health and CMV-seronegative.

A few counts support this clone. V usage is TRBV6-5 and J usage is TRBJ2-7; TRBD1 matches at 9 bases. The CDR3 is 14 residues long. Germline V gene lookup returns CDR1 MNHEY and CDR2 SVGAGI. V gave up 5 bases and J gave up 7 bases; unmatched junction bases: 9. CDR3 amino acids: CASSRGQGSLEQYF. CDR3 in DNA: TGTGCCAGCAGTCGGGGACAGGGATCGTTGGAGCAGTACTTC.

The chain employs TRBV5-1 and TRBJ2-5; D ambiguous. V dropped 3 bases and J dropped 7 bases, with 10 bases sitting between them. Germline V gene lookup returns CDR1 SGHRS and CDR2 YFSETQ. The CDR3 length is 12 residues. This CDR3 is CASSSVPGTQYF. The CDR3 nucleotides are TGCGCCAGCAGCTCGGTGCCGGGGACCCAGTACTTC.

This clone showed up just a few times. The chain's CDR3 is CASSPPAGEIKLFF. In DNA form, the CDR3 reads TGTGCCAGCTCACCTCCGGCAGGGGAAATAAAACTGTTTTTT. V is TRBV18 and J is TRBJ1-4; the D gene is possibly TRBD1 (6 bases). This CDR3 region has 14 residues. Trimming removed 3 bases at V and 10 bases at J, with 15 bases between. In germline, CDR1 is KGHSH, CDR2 LQKENI. Full variable domain (remainder filled in from reference TRBV18 and TRBJ1-4): NAGVMQNPRHLVRRRGQEARLRCSPMKGHSHVYWYRQLPEEGLKFMVYLQKENIIDESGMPKERFSAEFPKEGPSILRIQQVVRGDSAAYFCASSPPAGEIKLFFGSGTQLSVL.

This clone was detected once. This chain uses TRBV7-9 with TRBJ2-7, with 7 bases lining up with TRBD2. V gave up 3 bases and J gave up 1 base; unmatched junction bases: 15. Looked up from germline, CDR1 is SEHNR and CDR2 is FQNEAQ (reference sequence). CDR3 length: 18 amino acids. The CDR3 bases are TGTGCCAGCAGCTTCCCTCTTAATGTAGCGGGCTCGTCCTACGAGCAGTACTTC. As protein: CASSFPLNVAGSSYEQYF.

The V and J genes are TRBV29-1 and TRBJ2-3, with D maybe TRBD1 (5 bases). CDR3 length equals 11 residues. CDR1 is SQVTM, CDR2 ANQGSEA, per germline. As DNA, the CDR3 is TGCACTCTGGGGCGCGGAGATACGCAGTATTTT. Its protein is CTLGRGDTQYF.

The V call is TRBV7-2, the J call TRBJ2-7; TRBD2 aligns across 8 bases. This CDR3 comprises 14 residues. Trimming cost V 1 base and J 6 bases; bases outside gene matches: 5. Germline lookup yields CDR1 SGHTA and CDR2 FQGNSA. The CDR3 loop reads CASSLGSSGTEQYF. The CDR3 region has the DNA TGTGCCAGCAGCTTAGGGAGTAGCGGGACCGAGCAGTACTTC.

V is TRBV12-5 and J is TRBJ2-5; 7 bases map to TRBD1. The J call may be in error: the DNA end matches TRBJ2-7 better. CDR3 length equals 14 residues. The germline V gene encodes CDR1 LGHNT and CDR2 FRNRAP. The CDR3 DNA is TGTGCTAGTGGTTTGGTCGGGACAGCAAACGAGCAGTACTTC. Encoded protein: CASGLVGTANEQYF.

The rearrangement links TRBV11-2 to TRBJ1-1; perhaps TRBD1 as D (6 bases). This CDR3 spans 14 amino acids. Trimming shortened V by 5 bases and J by 6 bases, and 16 bases separated the two germline ends. From germline, CDR1 is SGHAT and CDR2 FQNNGV. CDR3 protein: CASSDRQEGAEAFF. CDR3 DNA: TGTGCCAGCAGCGATAGACAGGAAGGGGCTGAAGCTTTCTTT.

Comment on this clone: The junction differs from germline at one of its ends, possibly a read error. The V call is TRBV7-9, the J call TRBJ1-1; D ambiguous. The CDR3 loop spans 15 amino acids. CDR1 SEHNR and CDR2 FQNEAQ come from the germline V gene (reference sequence). CDR3 bases: TGTTCCAGCAGCTTAGGGCAAAGTCAGGACACTGAAGCTTTCTTT. Its protein product is CSSSLGQSQDTEAFF. The full variable domain, in which reference TRBV7-9 and TRBJ1-1 provide the parts outside the CDR3, is DTGVSQNPRHKITKRGQNVTFRCDPISEHNRLYWYRQTLGQGPEFLTYFQNEAQLEKSRLLSDRFSAERPKGSFSTLEIQRTEQGDSAMYLCSSSLGQSQDTEAFFGQGTRLTVV.

This chain joins TRBV6-4 and TRBJ2-3, with TRBD1 matching over 7 bases. The CDR3 sequence is 13 residues long. The V gene's germline CDR1 is MRHNA and CDR2 SNTAGT. The junction had 3 bases not matched to a gene; V was cut back by 6 bases and J by 3 bases. The CDR3 sequence: CASREQGTDTQYF. The CDR3 DNA sequence: TGTGCCAGCAGAGAACAGGGGACAGATACGCAGTATTTT.

V is TRBV25-1 and J is TRBJ2-2, with TRBD1 identical over 9 bases. The CDR3 sequence is 14 residues long. CDR1 MGHDK and CDR2 SYGVNS come from the germline V gene. Trimming at V came to 6 bases and at J to 1 base, leaving 0 bases not matched to a gene. CDR3 loop: CASRDRGNTGELFF. The CDR3 region has the DNA TGTGCCAGCAGGGACAGGGGGAACACCGGGGAGCTGTTTTTT.

This clone was detected only a few times. The genes are TRBV4-2 and TRBJ1-5, with 8 bases that match TRBD1. CDR1 and CDR2 from the germline V gene are LGHNA and YNFKEQ. This CDR3 is 16 amino acids long. V was pared by 3 bases and J by 5 bases, with 9 bases of the junction left unmatched. In DNA form, the CDR3 reads TGTGCCAGCAGCCATGGTCCGACAGGGGCGGATCAGCCCCAGCATTTT. Encoded protein: CASSHGPTGADQPQHF.

V usage is TRBV4-1 and J usage is TRBJ1-1, with D tentatively TRBD1 (6 bases). Trimming shortened V by 1 base and J by 5 bases, and 17 bases separated the two germline ends. CDR1 and CDR2 (germline): MGHRA, YSYEKL. CDR3 length: 16 residues. The CDR3 DNA is TGCGCCAGCAGCCAAGGGGCTGCCAGGGGTCGTACTGAAGCTTTCTTT. It translates to CASSQGAARGRTEAFF.

This clone appeared a single time. The V call is TRBV5-1, the J call TRBJ2-1; 8 nucleotides line up with TRBD2. J gave up 9 bases and V 0 bases, and 11 bases lay outside the gene matches. This CDR3 region has 16 residues. In germline, CDR1 is SGHRS, CDR2 YFSETQ. This CDR3 is CASSLEIGTSHVEQFF. Written as DNA, the CDR3 is TGCGCCAGCAGCTTGGAGATAGGGACTAGTCATGTTGAGCAGTTCTTC.

The V gene is TRBV5-1, the J gene TRBJ2-7; 7 bases match TRBD1. Germline V gene sequence: CDR1 SGHRS, CDR2 YFSETQ. This CDR3 contains 13 residues. Trimming removed 3 bases from V and 0 bases from J; junction bases left unmatched: 0. This chain's CDR3 is CASSWDSSYEQYF. CDR3 DNA: TGCGCCAGCAGCTGGGACAGCTCCTACGAGCAGTACTTC.

The chain uses TRBV19 and TRBJ1-4; D not resolved. CDR1 LNHDA and CDR2 SQIVND come from the germline V gene (reference sequence). This CDR3 spans 14 amino acids. Between the trimmed V and J ends, which lost 7 bases and 4 bases, there was a span of 13 bases. This CDR3 reads CASTPSFLNEKLFF. CDR3 nucleotide sequence: TGTGCCAGTACCCCCTCGTTTCTTAATGAAAAACTGTTTTTT.

The chain combines TRBV10-3 with TRBJ1-5, with D possibly matching TRBD1 (6 bases). The CDR3 contains 14 residues. With 10 bases removed from V and 6 bases from J, the gap between germline ends came to 19 bases. CDR1 and CDR2 from the germline V gene are ENHRY and SYGVKD. The CDR3 DNA follows: TGTGCCACCAATCCGGGACATGGAGGTCAGCCCCAGCATTTT. This translates into CATNPGHGGQPQHF.

This rearrangement joins TRBV28 to TRBJ2-7; 8 positions match TRBD2. V was pared by 6 bases and J by 2 bases, with 12 bases of the junction left unmatched. CDR1 is MDHEN, CDR2 SYDVKM, per germline. This CDR3 has 16 amino acids. CDR3 amino acids: CASSPWWREAAYEQYF. CDR3 DNA: TGTGCCAGCAGCCCATGGTGGCGGGAGGCCGCCTACGAGCAGTACTTC.

The J gene is TRBJ2-7, the V gene TRBV5-1, with 12 bases that match TRBD2. Germline trimming cut 0 bases from V and 0 bases from J; bases unmatched to any gene: 13. The CDR3 has 20 amino acids. Germline loops: CDR1 SGHRS, CDR2 YFSETQ. Here the CDR3 DNA reads TGCGCCAGCAGCTTGGTCCCAACTGCTAGCGGGAGGGCCGACTCCTACGAGCAGTACTTC. This translates into CASSLVPTASGRADSYEQYF.